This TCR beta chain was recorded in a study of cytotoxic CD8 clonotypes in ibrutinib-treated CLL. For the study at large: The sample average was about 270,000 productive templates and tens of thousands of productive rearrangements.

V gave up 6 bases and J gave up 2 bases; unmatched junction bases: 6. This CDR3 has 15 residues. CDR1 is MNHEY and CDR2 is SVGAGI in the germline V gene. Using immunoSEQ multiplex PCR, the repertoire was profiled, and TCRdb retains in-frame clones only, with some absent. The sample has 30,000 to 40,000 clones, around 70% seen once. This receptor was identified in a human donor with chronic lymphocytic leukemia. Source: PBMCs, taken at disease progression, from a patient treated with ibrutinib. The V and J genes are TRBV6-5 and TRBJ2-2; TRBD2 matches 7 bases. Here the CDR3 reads CASRMSGTNTGELFF. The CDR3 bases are TGTGCCAGCAGAATGAGCGGGACTAACACCGGGGAGCTGTTTTTT.